This T cell receptor (beta chain) was recorded in a study of technical replicates of blood from several donors. The protocol was immunoSEQ multiplex PCR, while the TCRdb copy is restricted to in-frame clones and leaves out a portion. Among under 80,000 clones listed, 85% to 95% were seen once. This sequence was found in a human donor in good health. The sample consisted of T cells isolated from PBMCs.

CDR3 protein: CASSESSLFNEQFF. In DNA, the CDR3 is TGCGCCAGCAGTGAGTCTAGTTTATTTAATGAGCAGTTCTTC. The chain links TRBV10-1 to TRBJ2-1; no clear D gene. Deletions cut 0 bases from V and 7 bases from J, with 10 bases between. This CDR3 has 14 amino acids. CDR1 and CDR2 from the germline V gene are WNHNN and SYGVQD (reference sequence).